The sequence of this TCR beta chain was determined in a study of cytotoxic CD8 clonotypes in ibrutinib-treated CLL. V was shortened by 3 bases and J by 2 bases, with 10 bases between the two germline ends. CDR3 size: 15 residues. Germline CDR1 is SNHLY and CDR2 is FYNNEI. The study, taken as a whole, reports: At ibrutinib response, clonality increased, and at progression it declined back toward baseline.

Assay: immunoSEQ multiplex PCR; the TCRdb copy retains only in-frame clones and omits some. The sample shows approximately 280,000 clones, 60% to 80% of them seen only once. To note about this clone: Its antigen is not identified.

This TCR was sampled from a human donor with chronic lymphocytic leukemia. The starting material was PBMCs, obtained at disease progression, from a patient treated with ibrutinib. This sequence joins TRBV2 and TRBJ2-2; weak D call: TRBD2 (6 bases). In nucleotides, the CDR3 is TGTGCCAGCAGTGAGGGACTTCTAAACACCGGGGAGCTGTTTTTT. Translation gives CASSEGLLNTGELFF.